This TCR beta chain was retrieved from a study of cytomegalovirus exposure and HLA in healthy donors. Study-level results: Some 150 TCR beta chains were listed as cytomegalovirus-associated.

Donors came from a validation cohort of some 110 subjects, distinct from the first 666-subject cohort. Worth noting for this clone: Its matching antigen is unknown.

V was clipped by 6 bases and J by 5 bases, with 10 bases between them. The CDR3 is 13 amino acids. Germline V gives CDR1 MNHEY, CDR2 SVGAGI. This table comes from immunoSEQ multiplex PCR, and its TCRdb copy is limited to in-frame clones, with some not included. The data hold roughly 150,000 clones, with around 85% observed a single time. The sequencing input was PBMCs. The V call is TRBV6-5, the J call TRBJ2-2, with a tentative D call TRBD1 (6 bases). The receptor was isolated from a man aged 25 to 40 in good health and CMV-seropositive. The chain's CDR3 is CASSLRGTGELFF. The CDR3 coding sequence is TGTGCCAGCAGCCTAAGGGGGACCGGGGAGCTGTTTTTT.